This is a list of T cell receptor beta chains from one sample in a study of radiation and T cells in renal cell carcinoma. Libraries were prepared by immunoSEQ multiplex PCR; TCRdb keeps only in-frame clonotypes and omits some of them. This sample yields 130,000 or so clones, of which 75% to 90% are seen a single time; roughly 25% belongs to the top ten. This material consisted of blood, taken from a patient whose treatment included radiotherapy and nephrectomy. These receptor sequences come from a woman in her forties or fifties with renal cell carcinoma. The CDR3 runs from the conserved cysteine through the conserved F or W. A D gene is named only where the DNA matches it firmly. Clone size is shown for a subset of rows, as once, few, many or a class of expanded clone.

CASSPNSGWDYGYTF	TGTGCCAGCAGCCCTAACTCGGGTTGGGACTATGGCTACACCTTC	TRBJ1-2	15	.	TRBV25-1	.
CASSFGPGEKLFF	TGTGCCAGCAGCTTCGGACCCGGTGAAAAACTGTTTTTT	TRBJ1-4	13	.	TRBV7-2	.
CASSLGDRGEQYF	TGTGCCAGCAGTTTGGGGGACAGGGGCGAGCAGTACTTC	TRBJ2-7	13	TRBD1	TRBV28	.
CASRGTGDYEQYF	TGTGCCAGCAGGGGGACAGGGGACTACGAGCAGTACTTC	TRBJ2-7	13	TRBD1	TRBV6-5	.
CASSPTRDTQYF	TGTGCCAGCTCACCGACCAGAGATACGCAGTATTTT	TRBJ2-3	12	.	TRBV18	once
CASSSGTGGNQPQHF	TGTGCCAGTAGTTCCGGGACAGGGGGCAATCAGCCCCAGCATTTT	TRBJ1-5	15	TRBD1	TRBV19	once
CASSRRESSYNSPLHF	TGTGCCAGCAGTCGACGGGAGAGCTCCTATAATTCACCCCTCCACTTT	TRBJ1-6	16	.	TRBV7-8	.
CATVKDRGSYEQYF	TGTGCCACCGTAAAGGACAGGGGCTCCTACGAGCAGTACTTC	TRBJ2-7	14	TRBD1	TRBV10-3	.
CASSSRRGTITDTQYF	TGTGCCAGCAGTTCAAGGCGGGGGACAATCACAGATACGCAGTATTTT	TRBJ2-3	16	.	TRBV28	.
CASSLGLAGTYEQYF	TGTGCCAGCAGCTTAGGGCTAGCGGGGACCTACGAGCAGTACTTC	TRBJ2-7	15	TRBD2	TRBV7-8	.
CASSPGLGASNEQYF	TGTGCCAGCTCACCGGGACTGGGGGCTTCTAACGAGCAGTACTTC	TRBJ2-7	15	.	TRBV18	.
CATSKPPPGRLDEKLFF	TGTGCCACCAGCAAACCCCCGCCGGGGCGCCTGGATGAAAAACTGTTTTTT	TRBJ1-4	17	.	TRBV15	.
CASILRGRVDEQFF	TGTGCCAGCATTCTAAGGGGGAGGGTCGATGAGCAGTTCTTC	TRBJ2-1	14	.	TRBV5-6	.
CASSLEPARETQYF	TGCGCCAGCAGCTTGGAACCAGCTCGAGAGACCCAGTACTTC	TRBJ2-5	14	.	TRBV5-1	.
CASSQDLLTNYGYTF	TGCGCCAGCAGCCAAGATTTGCTGACAAACTATGGCTACACCTTC	TRBJ1-2	15	.	TRBV4-3	few
CASSYSGEPRTQYF	TGTGCCAGCAGTTACTCGGGGGAGCCCAGGACCCAGTACTTC	TRBJ2-5	14	.	TRBV6-5	.
CASTTGQVFYEQYF	TGTGCCAGCACCACGGGACAGGTCTTCTACGAGCAGTACTTC	TRBJ2-7	14	TRBD1	TRBV7-2	.
CASREIATDNYGYTF	TGTGCCAGCAGGGAGATAGCGACAGATAACTATGGCTACACCTTC	TRBJ1-2	15	.	TRBV6-5	.
CASSLNRRSSYNSPLHF	TGTGCCAGCAGTTTAAATCGCCGGAGCTCCTATAATTCACCCCTCCACTTT	TRBJ1-6	17	.	TRBV28	.
CASSLTFGNQPQHF	TGTGCCAGTAGCTTGACATTTGGCAATCAGCCCCAGCATTTT	TRBJ1-5	14	.	TRBV19	.
CASSVMDSNTEAFF	TGTGCCAGCAGCGTAATGGACAGTAACACTGAAGCTTTCTTT	TRBJ1-1	14	.	TRBV9	few
CSVADKGEYGYTF	TGCAGCGTTGCCGACAAGGGGGAGTATGGCTACACCTTC	TRBJ1-2	13	.	TRBV29-1	.
CATLSYNEQFF	TGTGCCACCTTGTCTTACAATGAGCAGTTCTTC	TRBJ2-1	11	.	TRBV6-1	.
CASSVGGVETQYF	TGTGCCAGCAGCGTAGGGGGGGTGGAGACCCAGTACTTC	TRBJ2-5	13	.	TRBV9	.
CSARDLETQYF	TGCAGTGCTAGAGATCTCGAGACCCAGTACTTC	TRBJ2-5	11	.	TRBV20-1	.
CASSLGSGGPFQETQYF	TGTGCCAGCAGCTTGGGCAGCGGGGGACCATTCCAAGAGACCCAGTACTTC	TRBJ2-5	17	TRBD2	TRBV5-8	.
CASRRAGGPANEQFF	TGTGCCAGCAGGCGAGCGGGGGGCCCGGCCAATGAGCAGTTCTTC	TRBJ2-1	15	TRBD2	TRBV6-1	.
CASSQEGTSVDEQYF	TGCGCCAGCAGCCAAGAAGGGACTAGCGTGGACGAGCAGTACTTC	TRBJ2-7	15	TRBD2	TRBV4-1	.
CASSVGSGGRTDTQYF	TGTGCCAGCAGCGTAGGGAGCGGGGGAAGAACAGATACGCAGTATTTT	TRBJ2-3	16	TRBD2	TRBV9	.
CASSLLAGGRNEQFF	TGTGCCAGCAGCCTGCTAGCGGGAGGGCGTAATGAGCAGTTCTTC	TRBJ2-1	15	TRBD2	TRBV9	.
CASSSPRFGEKLFF	TGTGCCAGCAGCTCCCCTAGGTTCGGGGAAAAACTGTTTTTT	TRBJ1-4	14	.	TRBV7-9	.